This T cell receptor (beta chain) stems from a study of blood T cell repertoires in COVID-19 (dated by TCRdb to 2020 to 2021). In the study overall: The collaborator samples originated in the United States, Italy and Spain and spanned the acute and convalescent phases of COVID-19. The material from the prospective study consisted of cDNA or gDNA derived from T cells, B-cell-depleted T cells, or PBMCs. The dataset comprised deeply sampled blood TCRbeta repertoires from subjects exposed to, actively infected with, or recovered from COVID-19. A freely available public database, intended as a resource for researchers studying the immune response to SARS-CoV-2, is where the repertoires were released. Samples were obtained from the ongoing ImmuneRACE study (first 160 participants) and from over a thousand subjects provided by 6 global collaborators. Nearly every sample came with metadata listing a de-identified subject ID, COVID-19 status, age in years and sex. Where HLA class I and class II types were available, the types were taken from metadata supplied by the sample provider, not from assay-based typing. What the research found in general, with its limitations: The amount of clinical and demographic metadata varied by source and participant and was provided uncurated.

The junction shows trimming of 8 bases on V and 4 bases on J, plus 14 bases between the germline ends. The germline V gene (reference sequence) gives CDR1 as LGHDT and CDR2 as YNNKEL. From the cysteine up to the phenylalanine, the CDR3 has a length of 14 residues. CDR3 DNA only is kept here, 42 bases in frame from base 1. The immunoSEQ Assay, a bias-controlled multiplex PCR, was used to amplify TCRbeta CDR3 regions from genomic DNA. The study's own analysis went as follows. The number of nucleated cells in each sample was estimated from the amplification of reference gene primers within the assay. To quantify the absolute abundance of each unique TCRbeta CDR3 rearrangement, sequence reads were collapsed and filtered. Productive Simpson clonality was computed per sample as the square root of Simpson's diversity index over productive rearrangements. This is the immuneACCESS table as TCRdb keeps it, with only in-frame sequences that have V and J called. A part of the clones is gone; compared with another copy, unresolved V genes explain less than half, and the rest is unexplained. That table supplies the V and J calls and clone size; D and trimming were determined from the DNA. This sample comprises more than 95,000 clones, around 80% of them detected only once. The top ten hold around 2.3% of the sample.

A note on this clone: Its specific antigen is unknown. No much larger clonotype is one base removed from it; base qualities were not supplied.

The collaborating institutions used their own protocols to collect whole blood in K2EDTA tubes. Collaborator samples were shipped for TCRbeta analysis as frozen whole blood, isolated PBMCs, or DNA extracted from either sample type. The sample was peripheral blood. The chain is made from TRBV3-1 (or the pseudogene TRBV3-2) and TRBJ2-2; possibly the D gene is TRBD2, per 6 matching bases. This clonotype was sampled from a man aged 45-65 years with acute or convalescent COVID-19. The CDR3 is CASAQVRGTGELFF. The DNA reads TGTGCCAGCGCTCAGGTGCGGGGCACCGGGGAGCTGTTTTTT.